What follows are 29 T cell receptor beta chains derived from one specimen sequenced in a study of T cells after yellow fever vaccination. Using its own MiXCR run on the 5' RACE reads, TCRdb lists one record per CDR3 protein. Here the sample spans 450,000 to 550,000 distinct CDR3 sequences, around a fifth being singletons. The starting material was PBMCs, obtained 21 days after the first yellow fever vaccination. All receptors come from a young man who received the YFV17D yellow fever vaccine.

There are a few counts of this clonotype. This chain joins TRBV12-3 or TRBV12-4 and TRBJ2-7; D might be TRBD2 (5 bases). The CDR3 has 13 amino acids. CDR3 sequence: CASSLLASSEQYV. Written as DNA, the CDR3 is TGTGCCAGCAGTTTGCTAGCTTCCTCCGAGCAGTACGTC.

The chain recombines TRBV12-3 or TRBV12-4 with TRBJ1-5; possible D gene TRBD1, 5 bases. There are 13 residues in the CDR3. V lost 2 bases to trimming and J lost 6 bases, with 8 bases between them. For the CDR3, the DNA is TGTGCCAGCAGTTTAACGGGGGTTCAGCCCCAGCATTTT. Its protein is CASSLTGVQPQHF.

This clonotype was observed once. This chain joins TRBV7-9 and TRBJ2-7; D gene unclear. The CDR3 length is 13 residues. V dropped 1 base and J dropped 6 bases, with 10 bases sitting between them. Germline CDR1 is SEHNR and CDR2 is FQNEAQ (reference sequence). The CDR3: CASSLGASGEQYV. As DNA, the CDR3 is TGTGCCAGCAGCTTAGGGGCTTCAGGCGAGCAGTACGTC.

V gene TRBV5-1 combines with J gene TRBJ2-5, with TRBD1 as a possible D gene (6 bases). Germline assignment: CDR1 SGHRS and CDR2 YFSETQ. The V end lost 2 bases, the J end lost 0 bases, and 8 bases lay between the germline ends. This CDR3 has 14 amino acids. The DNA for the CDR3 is TGCGCCAGCAGCTTATGGACAGACCAAGAGACCCAGTACTTC. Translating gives CASSLWTDQETQYF.

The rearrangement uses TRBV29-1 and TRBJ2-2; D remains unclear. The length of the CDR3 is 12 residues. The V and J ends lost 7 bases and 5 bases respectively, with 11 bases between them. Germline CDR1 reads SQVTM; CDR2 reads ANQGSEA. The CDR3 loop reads CSGGHRTGELFF. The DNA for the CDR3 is TGCAGCGGAGGTCACCGGACCGGGGAGCTGTTTTTT.

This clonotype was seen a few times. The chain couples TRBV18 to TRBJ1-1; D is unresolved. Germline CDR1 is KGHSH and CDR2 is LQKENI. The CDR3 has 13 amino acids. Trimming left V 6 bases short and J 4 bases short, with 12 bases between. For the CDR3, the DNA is TGTGCCAGCTCGACCACGGCGAGCACTGAAGCTTTCTTT. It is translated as CASSTTASTEAFF.

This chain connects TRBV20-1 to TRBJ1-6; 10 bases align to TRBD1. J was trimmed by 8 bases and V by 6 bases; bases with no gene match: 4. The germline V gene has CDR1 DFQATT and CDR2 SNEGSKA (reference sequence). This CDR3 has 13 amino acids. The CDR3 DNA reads TGCAGTGCCCGGGACAGGGGTTATTCACCCCTCCACTTT. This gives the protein CSARDRGYSPLHF.

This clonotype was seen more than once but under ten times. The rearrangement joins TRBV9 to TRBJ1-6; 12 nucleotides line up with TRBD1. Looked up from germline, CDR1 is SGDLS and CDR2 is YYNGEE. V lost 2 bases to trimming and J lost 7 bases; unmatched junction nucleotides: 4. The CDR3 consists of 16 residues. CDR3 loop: CASSVWGTGGNSPLHF. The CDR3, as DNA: TGTGCCAGCAGCGTCTGGGGGACAGGGGGCAATTCACCCCTCCACTTT.

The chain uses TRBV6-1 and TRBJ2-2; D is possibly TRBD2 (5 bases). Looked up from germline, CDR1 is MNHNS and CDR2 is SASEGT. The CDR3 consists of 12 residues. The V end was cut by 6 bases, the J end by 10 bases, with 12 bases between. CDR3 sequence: CASSGLRSELFF. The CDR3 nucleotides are TGTGCCAGCAGCGGACTTCGCTCGGAGCTGTTTTTT.

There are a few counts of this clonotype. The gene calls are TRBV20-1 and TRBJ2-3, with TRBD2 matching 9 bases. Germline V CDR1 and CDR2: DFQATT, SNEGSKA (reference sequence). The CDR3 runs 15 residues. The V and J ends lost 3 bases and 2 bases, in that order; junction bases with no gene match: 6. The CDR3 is CSASQAGGYTDTQYF. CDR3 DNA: TGCAGTGCTAGTCAAGCGGGGGGCTACACAGATACGCAGTATTTT.

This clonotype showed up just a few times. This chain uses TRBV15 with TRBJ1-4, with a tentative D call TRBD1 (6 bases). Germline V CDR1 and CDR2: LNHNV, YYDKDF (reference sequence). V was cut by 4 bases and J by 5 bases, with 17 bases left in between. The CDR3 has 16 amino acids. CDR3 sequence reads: CATSTSRDRPNEKLFF. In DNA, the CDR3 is TGTGCCACCAGCACATCCCGCGACAGGCCGAATGAAAAACTGTTTTTT.

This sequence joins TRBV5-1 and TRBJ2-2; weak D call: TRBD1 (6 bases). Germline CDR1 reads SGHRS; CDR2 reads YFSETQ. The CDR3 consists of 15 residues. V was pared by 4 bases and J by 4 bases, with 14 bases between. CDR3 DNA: TGCGCCAGCAGCCAACAGGGTTCGGGCACCGGGGAGCTGTTTTTT. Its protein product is CASSQQGSGTGELFF.

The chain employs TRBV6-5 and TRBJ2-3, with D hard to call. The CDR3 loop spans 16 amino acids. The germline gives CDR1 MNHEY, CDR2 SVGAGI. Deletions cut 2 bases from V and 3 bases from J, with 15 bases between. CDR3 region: CASSYTGSRDTDTQYF. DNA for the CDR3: TGTGCCAGCAGTTACACGGGCAGTAGGGATACAGATACGCAGTATTTT.

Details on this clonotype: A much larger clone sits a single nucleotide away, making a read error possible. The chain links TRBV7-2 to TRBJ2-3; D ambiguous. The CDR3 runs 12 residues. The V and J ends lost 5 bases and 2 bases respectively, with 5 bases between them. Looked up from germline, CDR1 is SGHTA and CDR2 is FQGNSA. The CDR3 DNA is TGTGCCAGCAGCCGGGCCACAGATACGCAGTATTTT. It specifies CASSRATDTQYF.

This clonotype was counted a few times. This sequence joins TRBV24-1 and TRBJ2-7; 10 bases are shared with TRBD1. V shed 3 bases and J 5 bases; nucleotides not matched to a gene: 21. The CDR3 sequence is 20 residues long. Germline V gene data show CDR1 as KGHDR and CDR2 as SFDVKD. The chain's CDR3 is CATSDPDPLDIVGTGDEQYF. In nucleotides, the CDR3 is TGTGCCACCAGTGATCCGGACCCCCTGGACATTGTGGGGACAGGGGACGAGCAGTACTTC.

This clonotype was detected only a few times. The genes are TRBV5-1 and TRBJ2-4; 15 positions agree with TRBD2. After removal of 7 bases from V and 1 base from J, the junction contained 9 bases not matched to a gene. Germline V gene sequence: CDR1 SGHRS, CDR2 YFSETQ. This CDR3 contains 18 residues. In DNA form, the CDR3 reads TGCGCCAGCCACCCGGGACTAGCGGGGGGTCGGGCCAAAAACATTCAGTACTTC. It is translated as CASHPGLAGGRAKNIQYF.

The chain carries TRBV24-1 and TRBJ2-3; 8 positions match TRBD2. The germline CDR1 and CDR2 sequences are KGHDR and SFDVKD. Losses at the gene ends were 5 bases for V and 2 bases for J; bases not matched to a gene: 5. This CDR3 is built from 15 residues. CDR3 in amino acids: CATSVKRGNTDTQYF. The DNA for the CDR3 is TGTGCCACCAGTGTAAAGCGGGGGAACACAGATACGCAGTATTTT.

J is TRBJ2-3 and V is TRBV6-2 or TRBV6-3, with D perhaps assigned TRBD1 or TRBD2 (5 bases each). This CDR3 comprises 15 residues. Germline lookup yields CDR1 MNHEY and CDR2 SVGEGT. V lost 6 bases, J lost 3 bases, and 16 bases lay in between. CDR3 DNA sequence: TGTGCCAGCAGCACCCGAGGGGCCGCTACAGATACGCAGTATTTT. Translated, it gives CASSTRGAATDTQYF.

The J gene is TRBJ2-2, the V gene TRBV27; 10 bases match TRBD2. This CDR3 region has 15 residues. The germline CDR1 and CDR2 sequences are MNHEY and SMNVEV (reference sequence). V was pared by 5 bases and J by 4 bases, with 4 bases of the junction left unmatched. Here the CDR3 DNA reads TGTGCCAGCAGTCAGCGGGGGGGCTCCACCGGGGAGCTGTTTTTT. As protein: CASSQRGGSTGELFF.

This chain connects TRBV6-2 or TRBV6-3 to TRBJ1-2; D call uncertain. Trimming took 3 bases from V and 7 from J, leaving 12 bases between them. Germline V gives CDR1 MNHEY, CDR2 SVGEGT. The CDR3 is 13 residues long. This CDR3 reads CASSYQGRSGYTF. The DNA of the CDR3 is TGTGCCAGCAGTTATCAAGGGAGATCTGGCTACACCTTC.

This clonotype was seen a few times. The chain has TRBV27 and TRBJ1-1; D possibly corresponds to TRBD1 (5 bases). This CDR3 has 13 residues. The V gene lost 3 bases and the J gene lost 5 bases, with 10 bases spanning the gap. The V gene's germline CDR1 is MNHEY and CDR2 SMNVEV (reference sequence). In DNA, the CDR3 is TGTGCCAGCAGTTTCAAGGGGCGGACTGAAGCTTTCTTT. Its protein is CASSFKGRTEAFF.

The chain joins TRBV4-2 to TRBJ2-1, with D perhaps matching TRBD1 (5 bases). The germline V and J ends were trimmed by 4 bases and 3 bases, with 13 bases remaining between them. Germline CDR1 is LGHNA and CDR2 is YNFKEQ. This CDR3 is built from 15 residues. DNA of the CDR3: TGTGCCAGCAGCCCCAGACAGAGCTTCTACAATGAGCAGTTCTTC. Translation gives CASSPRQSFYNEQFF.

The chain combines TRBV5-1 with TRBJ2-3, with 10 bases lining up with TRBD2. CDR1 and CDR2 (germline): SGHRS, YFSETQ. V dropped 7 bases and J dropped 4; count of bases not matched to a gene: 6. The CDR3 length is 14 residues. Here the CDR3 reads CASERGGRADTQYF. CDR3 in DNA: TGCGCCAGCGAGCGGGGGGGCAGGGCAGATACGCAGTATTTT.

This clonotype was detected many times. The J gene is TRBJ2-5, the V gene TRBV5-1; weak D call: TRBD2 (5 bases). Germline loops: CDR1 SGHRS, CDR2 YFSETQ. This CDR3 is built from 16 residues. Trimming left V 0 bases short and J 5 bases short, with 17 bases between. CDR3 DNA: TGCGCCAGCAGCTTGGCCGGAGGCACCACGGGGGAGACCCAGTACTTC. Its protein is CASSLAGGTTGETQYF. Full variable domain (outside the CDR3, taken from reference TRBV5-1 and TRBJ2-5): KAGVTQTPRYLIKTRGQQVTLSCSPISGHRSVSWYQQTPGQGLQFLFEYFSETQRNKGNFPGRFSGRQFSNSRSEMNVSTLELGDSALYLCASSLAGGTTGETQYFGPGTRLLVL.

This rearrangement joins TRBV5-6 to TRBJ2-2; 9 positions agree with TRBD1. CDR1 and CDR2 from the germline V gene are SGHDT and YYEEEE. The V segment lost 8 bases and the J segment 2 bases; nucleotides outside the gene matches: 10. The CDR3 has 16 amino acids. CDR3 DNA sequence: TGTGCCAGGAGCCCCGAGGACAGGGGAAACACCGGGGAGCTGTTTTTT. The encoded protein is CARSPEDRGNTGELFF. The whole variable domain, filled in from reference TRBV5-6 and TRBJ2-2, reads DAGVTQSPTHLIKTRGQQVTLRCSPKSGHDTVSWYQQALGQGPQFIFQYYEEEERQRGNFPDRFSGHQFPNYSSELNVNALLLGDSALYLCARSPEDRGNTGELFFGEGSRLTVL.

The CDR3 coding sequence is TGCGCCAGCAGCTTGGAGGCTAGCGGCCACAATGAGCAGTTCTTC. Translated: CASSLEASGHNEQFF. This chain links TRBV5-1 with TRBJ2-1; 7 nucleotides align to TRBD2. CDR1 and CDR2 (germline): SGHRS, YFSETQ. The J segment lost 5 bases and the V segment lost 0 bases, leaving 5 bases of the junction unmatched. There are 15 residues in the CDR3.

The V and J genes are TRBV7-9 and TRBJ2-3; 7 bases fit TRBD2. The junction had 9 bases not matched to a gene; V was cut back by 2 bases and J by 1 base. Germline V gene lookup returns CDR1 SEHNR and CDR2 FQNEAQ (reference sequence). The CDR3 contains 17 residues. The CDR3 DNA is TGTGCCAGCAGCTTATTGGACCTAAGCGGGGGCACAGATACGCAGTATTTT. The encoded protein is CASSLLDLSGGTDTQYF.

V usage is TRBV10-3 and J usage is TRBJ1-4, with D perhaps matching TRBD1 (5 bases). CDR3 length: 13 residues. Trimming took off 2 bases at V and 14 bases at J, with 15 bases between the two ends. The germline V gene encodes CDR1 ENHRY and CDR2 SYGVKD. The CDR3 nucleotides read TGTGCCATCAGTGAGGAGGGGCTTTCACGGCTGTTTTTT. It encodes CAISEEGLSRLFF.

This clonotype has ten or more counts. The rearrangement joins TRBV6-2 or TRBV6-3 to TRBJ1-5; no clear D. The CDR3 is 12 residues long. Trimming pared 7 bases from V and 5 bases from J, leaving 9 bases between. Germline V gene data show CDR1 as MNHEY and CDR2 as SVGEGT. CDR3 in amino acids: CASKFGDQPQHF. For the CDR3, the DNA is TGTGCCAGCAAGTTTGGGGATCAGCCCCAGCATTTT.